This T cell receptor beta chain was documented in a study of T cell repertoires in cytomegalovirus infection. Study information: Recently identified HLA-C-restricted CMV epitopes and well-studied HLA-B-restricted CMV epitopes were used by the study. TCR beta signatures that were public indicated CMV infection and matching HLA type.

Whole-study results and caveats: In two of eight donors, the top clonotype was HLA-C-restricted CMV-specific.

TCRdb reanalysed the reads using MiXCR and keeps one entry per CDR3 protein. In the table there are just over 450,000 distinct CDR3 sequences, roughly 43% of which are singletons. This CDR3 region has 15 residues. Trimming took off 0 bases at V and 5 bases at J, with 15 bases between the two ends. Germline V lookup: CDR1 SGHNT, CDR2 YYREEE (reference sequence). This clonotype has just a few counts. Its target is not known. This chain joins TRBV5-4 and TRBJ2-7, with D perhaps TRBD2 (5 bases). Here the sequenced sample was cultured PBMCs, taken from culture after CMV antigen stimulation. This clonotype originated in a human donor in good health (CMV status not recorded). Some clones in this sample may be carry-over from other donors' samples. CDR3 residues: CASSLGLPPGNEQYF. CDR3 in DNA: TGTGCCAGCAGCTTGGGTCTGCCTCCCGGGAACGAGCAGTACTTC.